The clone carrying this T cell receptor beta chain was detected once. The sample belongs to a study of T cell responses to AZD1222 COVID-19 vaccine. This table comes from immunoSEQ multiplex PCR, and its TCRdb copy is limited to in-frame clones, with some not included. The sample lists 150,000 or so clones; approximately 92% were seen once. The CDR3 is made up of 13 amino acids. Germline lookup yields CDR1 GTSNPN and CDR2 SVGIG (reference sequence). V was trimmed by 2 bases and J by 5 bases, leaving 12 bases between them. The sequence was collected from an adult who received the AZD1222 COVID-19 vaccine. V is TRBV30 and J is TRBJ1-2; unclear D gene. Sequencing was performed on peripheral blood, taken 28 days after the second AZD1222 dose. CDR3 loop: CAWSTSGGYGYTF. The CDR3 coding sequence is TGTGCCTGGAGTACCTCGGGAGGATATGGCTACACCTTC.